These T cell receptor beta chains were read from a single sample in a study of cytomegalovirus exposure and HLA in healthy donors. The data were produced by immunoSEQ multiplex PCR, yet TCRdb's version contains in-frame clones alone and is incomplete. The table lists tens of thousands of clones, around 97% of them singletons, with more than 2% in the top ten. Sequenced material: PBMCs. Receptors originate from a man aged 18 to 30 in good health and CMV-seronegative. The CDR3 runs from the conserved cysteine through the conserved F or W. D genes are given only for firm matches.

V gene	D gene	CDR3 length	CDR3 protein
TRBV7-6	NA	15	CASSLGGLSSYEQYF
TRBV6-5	NA	14	CASSYSAGPGELFF
TRBV5-1	NA	13	CASSFAGGDEQFF
TRBV6-5	NA	15	CASSYSQGGTGELFF
TRBV6-5	NA	14	CASNSNTGYYEQYF
TRBV19	TRBD1	14	CASSIRQGNQPQHF
TRBV6-5	NA	15	CASSYMTGGDTEAFF
TRBV5-6	TRBD1	15	CASSLVTTGTAEAFF
TRBV20-1	NA	11	CSAYSFGEQYF
TRBV11-2	TRBD1	16	CASSLGSGTGDSEQYF
TRBV6-5	TRBD1	16	CASSYEAGGWDTEAFF
TRBV11-3	NA	14	CASSRTYSGNTIYF
TRBV29-1	TRBD2	16	CSSQDRGLAGDNEQFF
TRBV7-2	NA	15	CASSSTGFGDNEQFF
TRBV28	TRBD2	15	CASSLSGSSYNEQFF
TRBV7-8	NA	14	CASSLTGIYNEQFF
TRBV21-1	NA	22	CASSNSGTGKFLPINSNQPQHF
TRBV2	NA	17	CASSSPSTAAGNQPQHF
TRBV28	NA	13	CASSGNPQETQYF
TRBV5-1	NA	13	CASSARDRDGYTF
TRBV5-8	TRBD1	18	CASSPSQGGQIFFYGYTF
TRBV2	NA	15	CASSLGEADTGELFF
TRBV27	NA	13	CASSFETTGELFF
TRBV6-5	TRBD1	14	CASRFGTGSGGYTF
TRBV4-1	NA	15	CASSQEAFRRDIQYF
TRBV6-1	TRBD1	15	CASSRGTGPSDTQYF
TRBV6-1	TRBD2	14	CASSDGGEEETQYF
TRBV9	NA	15	CASSRGRSDTGELFF
TRBV28	NA	13	CASSLRGSTEAFF
TRBV5-4	NA	18	CASSRRQLSSSGANVLTF
TRBV9	TRBD1	15	CASSIHDRAAVTQYF
TRBV28	NA	16	CASSFFQGSNNQPQHF
TRBV9	TRBD2	14	CASSATGTSGEQFF
TRBV5-6	NA	14	CASSLKGANYEQYF
TRBV9	TRBD2	14	CASSKGLAGDEQYF
TRBV5-4	TRBD1	14	CASSLDWTGSEAFF
TRBV7-2	NA	13	CASSPYSNQPQHF
TRBV2	TRBD1	15	CASRQGDWAKNIQYF
TRBV29-1	TRBD1	12	CSADRGQETQYF
TRBV10-2	TRBD2	16	CASSHTSGRSTGELFF
TRBV4-1	TRBD2	16	CASSLTLAGVNGELFF
TRBV4-1	TRBD1	21	CASSPTDVQAGGLATNEKLFF
TRBV5-1	NA	12	CASSLAYNEQFF